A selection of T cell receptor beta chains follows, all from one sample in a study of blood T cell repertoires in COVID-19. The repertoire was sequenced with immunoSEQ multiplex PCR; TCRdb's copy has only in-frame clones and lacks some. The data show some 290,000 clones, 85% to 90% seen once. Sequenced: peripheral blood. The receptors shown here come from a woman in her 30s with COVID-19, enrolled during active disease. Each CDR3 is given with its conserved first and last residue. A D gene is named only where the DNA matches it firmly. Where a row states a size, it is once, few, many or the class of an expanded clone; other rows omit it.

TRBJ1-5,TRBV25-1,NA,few,TGTGCCAGCAGTGGGGCTGGTGGCAATCAGCCCCAGCATTTT,CASSGAGGNQPQHF
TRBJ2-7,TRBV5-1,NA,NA,TGCGCCAGCAGCCCTGGGCAGGTTTCCCCCGAGCAGTACTTC,CASSPGQVSPEQYF
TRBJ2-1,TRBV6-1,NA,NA,TGTGCCAGCAGTGACGGTCAGCTTTTGGGCGAGGAGCAGTTCTTC,CASSDGQLLGEEQFF
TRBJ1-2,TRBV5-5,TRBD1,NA,TGTGCCAGCAGCTTGAGAGACAGGGGCCCCAGCTACACCTTC,CASSLRDRGPSYTF
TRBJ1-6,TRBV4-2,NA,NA,TGTGCCAGCAGCCAAGATATGGCGGTGACTTCACCCCTCCACTTT,CASSQDMAVTSPLHF
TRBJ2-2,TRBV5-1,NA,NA,TGCGCCAGCAGCTTGAGCGGAAGGGGGGAGCTGTTTTTT,CASSLSGRGELFF
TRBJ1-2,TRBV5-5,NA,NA,TGTGCCAGCAGCTTCTCTAGCCCACAGCACTACACCGTTCTCGGCTACACCTTC,CASSFSSPQHYTVLGYTF
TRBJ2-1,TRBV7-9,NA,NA,TGTGCCAGCAGCCCCCCTTTAGGGGACTCACTCAACAATGAGCAGTTCTTC,CASSPPLGDSLNNEQFF
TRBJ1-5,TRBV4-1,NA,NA,TGCGCCAGCAGCCAAGTTGACATCCAGCCCCAGCATTTT,CASSQVDIQPQHF
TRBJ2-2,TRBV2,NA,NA,TGTGCCAGCAGGGTCGCAGGGAACACCGGGGAGCTGTTTTTT,CASRVAGNTGELFF
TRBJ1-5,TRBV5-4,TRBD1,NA,TGTGCCAGCAGCCCTACCCCCGGGACAGGGGTACAGCCCCAGCATTTT,CASSPTPGTGVQPQHF
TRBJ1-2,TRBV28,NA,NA,TGTGCCAGCAACTCGGGGGTAGCTAACTATGGCTACACCTTC,CASNSGVANYGYTF
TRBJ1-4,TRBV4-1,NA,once,TGCGCCAGCAGCCATGGTCGGACAGACTTAGGGGAAAAACTGTTTTTT,CASSHGRTDLGEKLFF
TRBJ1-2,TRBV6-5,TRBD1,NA,TGTGCCAGCAGTTTAATCGGGACAGGGGTTGGCTACACCTTC,CASSLIGTGVGYTF
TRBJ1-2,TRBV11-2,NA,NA,TGTGCCAGCAGCACTACAAATAACTATGGCTACACCTTC,CASSTTNNYGYTF
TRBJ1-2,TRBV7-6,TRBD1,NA,TGTGCCAGCAGCTTAGGGAGGGGGCAAAACTATGGCTACACCTTC,CASSLGRGQNYGYTF
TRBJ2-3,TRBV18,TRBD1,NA,TGTGCCAGCTCACCGGGGACAGGACCAGATACGCAGTATTTT,CASSPGTGPDTQYF
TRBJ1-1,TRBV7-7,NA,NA,TGTGCCAGCAGCCCTCAAGAGGGCACTGAAGCTTTCTTT,CASSPQEGTEAFF
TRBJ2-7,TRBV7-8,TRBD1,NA,TGTGCCAGCAGCTTAGGCCATTACAGGGGACGCGAGCAGTACTTC,CASSLGHYRGREQYF
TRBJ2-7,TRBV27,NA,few,TGTGCCAGCGGCTCAGGACTGGCCTACGAGCAGTACTTC,CASGSGLAYEQYF
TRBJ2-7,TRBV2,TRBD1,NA,TGTGCCAGCACCCGACAGGGTATCAACGAGCAGTACTTC,CASTRQGINEQYF
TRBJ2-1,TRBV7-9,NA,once,TGTGCCAGCAGCTTACTCCGCGCTAGCGCTTACAATGAGCAGTTCTTC,CASSLLRASAYNEQFF
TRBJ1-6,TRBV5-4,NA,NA,TGTGCCAGCAGCTTGGCACCGGATTCACCCCTCCACTTT,CASSLAPDSPLHF
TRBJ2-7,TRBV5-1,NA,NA,TGCGCCAGCAGCTTGGGACTAGTCTACGAGCAGTACTTC,CASSLGLVYEQYF
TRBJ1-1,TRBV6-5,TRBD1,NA,TGTGCCAGCAGTTACAGGGGGCACAACACTGAAGCTTTCTTT,CASSYRGHNTEAFF
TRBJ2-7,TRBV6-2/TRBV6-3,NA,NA,TGTGCCAGCAGTTACTCCCTCCGGACCGGGATATCCTACGAGCAGTACTTC,CASSYSLRTGISYEQYF
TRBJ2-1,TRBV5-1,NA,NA,TGCGCCAGCAGCGCCGGGACTCACAATGAGCAGTTCTTC,CASSAGTHNEQFF
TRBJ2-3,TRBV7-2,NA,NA,TGTGCCAGCAGCCCTCTACTAGGAGGGGGCTCAGATACGCAGTATTTT,CASSPLLGGGSDTQYF
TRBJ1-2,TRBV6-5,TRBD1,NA,TGTGCCAGCCTGGGACAGAACTATGGCTACACCTTC,CASLGQNYGYTF
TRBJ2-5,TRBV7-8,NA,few,TGTGCCAGCACCCGTGGCAGGGCCCAAGAGACCCAGTACTTC,CASTRGRAQETQYF
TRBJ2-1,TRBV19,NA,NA,TGTGCCACCGCGAACAGGGAACCCTTGGAAGAGCAGTTCTTC,CATANREPLEEQFF
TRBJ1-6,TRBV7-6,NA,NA,TGTGCCAGCAGCCGAAGCGGCCGGTCTGGTAATTCACCCCTCCACTTT,CASSRSGRSGNSPLHF
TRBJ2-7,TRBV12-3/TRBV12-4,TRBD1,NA,TGTGCCAGCAGTCTGGACAGGCGGTACGAGCAGTACTTC,CASSLDRRYEQYF
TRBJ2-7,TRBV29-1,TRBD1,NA,TGCAGCGTTGAAGATTTCGGACAGGGGAGGTACGAGCAGTACTTC,CSVEDFGQGRYEQYF
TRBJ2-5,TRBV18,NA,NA,TGTGCCAGCTCAAGCTCTGAGACCCAGTACTTC,CASSSSETQYF
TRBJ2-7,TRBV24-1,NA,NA,TGTGCCACCAGTGATGCCACCTTGTATCTACAGTACTTC,CATSDATLYLQYF
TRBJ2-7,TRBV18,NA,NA,TGTGCCAGCTCGCCCCCGGTGGCAGGGTATAGCGAGCAGTACTTC,CASSPPVAGYSEQYF
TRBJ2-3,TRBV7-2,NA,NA,TGTGCCAGCAGCTCCCTTTTCTCAGATACGCAGTATTTT,CASSSLFSDTQYF
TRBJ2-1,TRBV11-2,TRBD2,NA,TGTGCCAGCACCCCGGGAGGACGGGGGACGACGTATGAGCAGTTCTTC,CASTPGGRGTTYEQFF
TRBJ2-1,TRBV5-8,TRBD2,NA,TGTGCCAGCAGCTGGGGGCTCCCGGGGGGGTCCCATGAGCAGTTCTTC,CASSWGLPGGSHEQFF
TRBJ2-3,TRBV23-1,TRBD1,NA,TGCGCCAGCAGTCAATCGGACAGGAAGCCAGGATTCGTCGGGGATACGCAGTATTTT,CASSQSDRKPGFVGDTQYF
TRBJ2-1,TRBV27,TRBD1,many,TGTGCCAGCAGTTTTAGAGGGGGCAACTACAATGAGCAGTTCTTC,CASSFRGGNYNEQFF
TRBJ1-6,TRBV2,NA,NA,TGTGCCAGCAGTGTCACACAGAGTAATTCACCCCTCCACTTT,CASSVTQSNSPLHF
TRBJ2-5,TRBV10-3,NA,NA,TGTGCCATCAGTGATGGGCCCGAAGAGACCCAGTACTTC,CAISDGPEETQYF
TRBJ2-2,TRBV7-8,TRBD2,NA,TGTGCCAGCGGATCTAGCGGGAACACCGGGGAGCTGTTTTTT,CASGSSGNTGELFF
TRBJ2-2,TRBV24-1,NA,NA,TGTGCCACCGGCCGGGAGCTGTTTTTT,CATGRELFF